This T cell receptor (beta chain) appears in the sequencing data of a study of blood T cell repertoires in COVID-19. Data came from immunoSEQ multiplex PCR; TCRdb stores just in-frame clones and leaves some out. The sample carries 200,000 to 250,000 clones, under 85% recorded once. Germline V lookup: CDR1 SGDLS, CDR2 YYNGEE. The CDR3 has 16 amino acids. Germline trimming cut 3 bases from V and 4 bases from J; bases unmatched to any gene: 7. The sample consisted of peripheral blood. The chain combines TRBV9 with TRBJ2-2; 9 nucleotides align to TRBD2. This receptor was identified in a woman under 40 with COVID-19, enrolled during active disease. The CDR3 coding sequence is TGTGCCAGCAGCGGACCGGGACTAGCTACCACCGGGGAGCTGTTTTTT. Residues: CASSGPGLATTGELFF. Full variable domain (outside the CDR3, taken from reference TRBV9 and TRBJ2-2): DSGVTQTPKHLITATGQRVTLRCSPRSGDLSVYWYQQSLDQGLQFLIQYYNGEERAKGNILERFSAQQFPDLHSELNLSSLELGDSALYFCASSGPGLATTGELFFGEGSRLTVL.